Only one count was recorded for the clone carrying this T cell receptor (beta chain). These data originate in a study of blood T cell repertoires in COVID-19. Study in general: The analysed material was cDNA or gDNA that came from T cells, B-cell-depleted T cells, or PBMCs.

This CDR3 has 16 residues. V dropped 7 bases and J dropped 4 bases, with 20 bases sitting between them. Germline V CDR1 and CDR2: MNHEY, SVGEGT. Participant age was roughly 18 to 95 years, and participants resided in fewer than 25 US areas. Participant-given clinical history determined each cohort assignment. In the authors' workflow: Nucleated cell counts were estimated from reference gene primer amplification. Repertoires were generated with immunoSEQ multiplex PCR, while TCRdb's copy carries only in-frame clones and drops some. V, J and clone size reflect that table, while D and trimming were determined from the DNA. The sample lists approximately 330,000 clones, approximately 86% seen once, with 4% to 5.5% in the top ten.

The material sequenced was PBMCs or T cells enriched from blood (not recorded which). This chain connects TRBV6-2 or TRBV6-3 to TRBJ2-1; a possible D gene is TRBD2 (5 bases). This sequence was found in a middle-aged woman with acute COVID-19. CDR3: CASTYTRGGLYNEQFF. CDR3 coding DNA: TGTGCCAGCACTTATACACGAGGCGGACTTTACAATGAGCAGTTCTTC.